The 29 T cell receptor beta chains below all came from one sample that was sequenced in a study of CD8 T cell repertoires and HIV-1 epitope variants. What these receptors recognize is not known. This table comes from immunoSEQ multiplex PCR, and its TCRdb copy is limited to in-frame clones, with some not included. The profile shows 6,000 to 8,000 clones, 55% to 65% of them singletons. Sequencing was done on a sample of cultured CD8+ T cells derived from PBMCs. These receptor sequences come from a male donor with HIV.

This clone showed up just once. Written as DNA, the CDR3 is TGTGCCAGCAGTAACGGGACTAGCGGGAGCAATGAGCAGTTCTTC. Translating it yields CASSNGTSGSNEQFF. V usage is TRBV6-4 and J usage is TRBJ2-1, with 14 positions matching TRBD2. The CDR3 sequence is 15 residues long. CDR1 and CDR2 from the germline V gene are MRHNA and SNTAGT. Trimming removed 5 bases from V and 6 bases from J; junction bases left unmatched: 3.

The chain employs TRBV11-2 and TRBJ1-2, with TRBD1 matching 7 bases. V lost 4 bases, J lost 2 bases, and 16 bases stayed unmatched. The CDR3 loop spans 18 amino acids. Germline V CDR1 and CDR2: SGHAT, FQNNGV. The CDR3 nucleotides are TGTGCCAGCAGCTCTACTTTTGGGACAGCCTTTCTAAACTATGGCTACACCTTC. Its protein product is CASSSTFGTAFLNYGYTF.

This sequence joins TRBV28 and TRBJ2-7, with 12 bases lining up with TRBD2. The CDR3 has 16 amino acids. V lost 2 bases and J lost 7; bases outside the gene matches: 9. The germline V gene encodes CDR1 MDHEN and CDR2 SYDVKM. The CDR3 DNA reads as TGTGCCAGCAGTTTACTTCTAGCGGGGGGGCCCGGGGAGCAGTACTTC. Its protein product is CASSLLLAGGPGEQYF.

The chain combines TRBV15 with TRBJ2-3; a weak D match, TRBD2 (5 bases). Germline lookup yields CDR1 LNHNV and CDR2 YYDKDF (reference sequence). V was clipped by 5 bases and J by 3 bases, with 12 bases between them. The CDR3 length is 14 residues. The CDR3 bases are TGTGCCACCAGCCCAACTAGGGTGACAGATACGCAGTATTTT. Translated: CATSPTRVTDTQYF.

V gene TRBV27 combines with J gene TRBJ2-7; 7 bases are shared with TRBD2. With 5 bases clipped from V and 3 bases from J, the junction kept 10 bases outside the gene matches. There are 15 residues in the CDR3. Germline assignment: CDR1 MNHEY and CDR2 SMNVEV (reference sequence). The CDR3 region has the DNA TGTGCCAGCAGTCTCCGGCCGGGAGGTGGCTACGAGCAGTACTTC. Translation gives CASSLRPGGGYEQYF.

The J gene is TRBJ1-1, the V gene TRBV7-2; D remains unclear. Germline assignment: CDR1 SGHTA and CDR2 FQGNSA. This CDR3 has 15 amino acids. The V end was cut by 1 base, the J end by 8 bases, with 17 bases between. This CDR3 is CASSLDRHGVWEAFF. The CDR3, as DNA: TGTGCCAGCAGCTTAGATCGGCACGGGGTTTGGGAAGCTTTCTTT. Full variable domain (rest looked up from reference TRBV7-2 and TRBJ1-1): GAGVSQSPSNKVTEKGKDVELRCDPISGHTALYWYRQSLGQGLEFLIYFQGNSAPDKSGLPSDRFSAERTGGSVSTLTIQRTQQEDSAVYLCASSLDRHGVWEAFFGQGTRLTVV.

The CDR3 loop reads CAVQGGLSYEQYF. DNA for the CDR3: TGTGCCGTCCAGGGAGGTTTGTCCTACGAGCAGTACTTC. The chain combines TRBV6-5 with TRBJ2-7; possibly TRBD2 for D (6 bases). Per germline, CDR1 MNHEY and CDR2 SVGAGI. CDR3 size: 13 residues. The V end lost 11 bases, the J end lost 1 base, and 15 bases lay between the germline ends.

The gene calls are TRBV5-1 and TRBJ2-7, with TRBD1 as a possible D gene (6 bases). CDR3 length: 11 residues. The V and J ends lost 5 bases and 6 bases respectively, with 9 bases between them. In germline, CDR1 is SGHRS, CDR2 YFSETQ. The CDR3, as DNA: TGCGCCAGCAGAACAGGGTCCGAGCAGTACTTC. Protein: CASRTGSEQYF.

Only one count was recorded for this clone. The chain employs TRBV7-9 and TRBJ2-3; the D gene is possibly TRBD1 (6 bases). V lost 5 bases and J lost 0, with 18 bases in between. Germline lookup yields CDR1 SEHNR and CDR2 FQNEAQ (reference sequence). The CDR3 extends over 17 amino acids. CDR3 sequence reads: CASSQNRQASSTDTQYF. DNA of the CDR3: TGTGCCAGCAGCCAGAATCGACAGGCGTCTAGCACAGATACGCAGTATTTT.

As to this clone: A far larger clone lies a single base away; this is likely a read error. The chain is built from TRBV7-9 and TRBJ1-2, with D unresolved. CDR3 length: 16 amino acids. The V and J ends lost 5 bases and 3 bases respectively, with 19 bases between them. CDR1 SEHNR and CDR2 FQNEAQ come from the germline V gene (reference sequence). The CDR3 nucleotides are TGTGCCAGCAGCCAAGATCCCGTCGAACTCGACTATGGCTACACCTTC. Encoded protein: CASSQDPVELDYGYTF.

V usage is TRBV9 and J usage is TRBJ2-1, with 11 bases aligning to TRBD2. The V gene end was trimmed by 5 bases and the J gene end by 2 bases; junction bases not matched to a gene: 3. Germline CDR1 SGDLS, CDR2 YYNGEE. This CDR3 contains 15 residues. The CDR3 spells CASSASGGPYNEQFF. The CDR3, as DNA: TGTGCCAGCAGTGCTAGCGGGGGGCCCTACAATGAGCAGTTCTTC.

The CDR3 loop reads CASSPEWTGSYEQYF. CDR3 DNA: TGTGCCAGCAGCCCAGAATGGACAGGGAGCTACGAGCAGTACTTC. The chain couples TRBV7-9 to TRBJ2-7, with 8 bases matching TRBD1. Trimming took 5 bases from V and 3 from J; bases not matched to a gene: 9. The CDR3 spans 15 residues. Germline lookup yields CDR1 SEHNR and CDR2 FQNEAQ (reference sequence). Supplemented by reference TRBV7-9 and TRBJ2-7, the full variable domain reads DTGVSQNPRHKITKRGQNVTFRCDPISEHNRLYWYRQTLGQGPEFLTYFQNEAQLEKSRLLSDRFSAERPKGSFSTLEIQRTEQGDSAMYLCASSPEWTGSYEQYFGPGTRLTVT.

This clone was detected only a few times. The V call is TRBV11-1, the J call TRBJ2-5; D ambiguous. Germline V CDR1 and CDR2: SGHAT, FQDESV (reference sequence). Between the trimmed V and J ends, which lost 1 base and 3 bases, there was a span of 6 bases. The CDR3 is made up of 13 amino acids. CDR3 residues: CASSLEDEETQYF. DNA of the CDR3: TGTGCCAGCAGCTTAGAAGATGAAGAGACCCAGTACTTC.

The chain recombines TRBV28 with TRBJ2-5; D remains unclear. Germline V lookup: CDR1 MDHEN, CDR2 SYDVKM. The CDR3 is 14 residues long. Trimming left V 8 bases short and J 2 bases short, with 15 bases between. The CDR3 protein is CASSDLGRQETQYF. CDR3 nucleotide sequence: TGTGCCAGCTCAGACCTAGGTCGACAAGAGACCCAGTACTTC.

J is TRBJ2-7 and V is TRBV5-6; TRBD1 aligns across 10 bases. The germline CDR1 and CDR2 sequences are SGHDT and YYEEEE. V lost 3 bases and J lost 4; bases outside the gene matches: 16. The CDR3 totals 18 residues. The CDR3: CASSSAGTGDLGSYEQYF. CDR3 bases: TGTGCCAGCAGCTCTGCCGGGACAGGGGATCTGGGCAGTTACGAGCAGTACTTC. The variable domain in full, completed from reference TRBV5-6 and TRBJ2-7, reads DAGVTQSPTHLIKTRGQQVTLRCSPKSGHDTVSWYQQALGQGPQFIFQYYEEEERQRGNFPDRFSGHQFPNYSSELNVNALLLGDSALYLCASSSAGTGDLGSYEQYFGPGTRLTVT.

The rearrangement links TRBV18 to TRBJ2-2; D not certain. CDR1 KGHSH and CDR2 LQKENI come from the germline V gene. The V and J ends lost 6 bases and 1 base respectively, with 15 bases between them. The CDR3 sequence is 16 residues long. CDR3 amino acids: CASSPRRLENTGELFF. The CDR3 region has the DNA TGTGCCAGCTCGCCAAGAAGGCTGGAGAACACCGGGGAGCTGTTTTTT.

The rearrangement joins TRBV5-6 to TRBJ2-1; 11 bases are shared with TRBD2. The CDR3 totals 17 residues. The ends lost 3 bases at V and 4 bases at J; junction bases unmatched: 9. Germline V CDR1 and CDR2: SGHDT, YYEEEE. The CDR3 reads CASSYTTGLAVYNEQFF. The CDR3 DNA is TGTGCCAGCAGCTATACCACGGGACTAGCGGTATACAATGAGCAGTTCTTC.

This chain links TRBV7-8 with TRBJ1-1, with D unclear. The CDR3 has 15 amino acids. CDR1 is SGHVS, CDR2 FQNEAQ, per germline. V was cut by 5 bases and J by 0 bases, with 13 bases left in between. DNA for the CDR3: TGTGCCAGCAGCCTAAAGGCCCGAATGAACACTGAAGCTTTCTTT. Protein: CASSLKARMNTEAFF. The variable domain in full, with the rest retrieved from reference TRBV7-8 and TRBJ1-1, is GAGVSQSPRYKVAKRGQDVALRCDPISGHVSLFWYQQALGQGPEFLTYFQNEAQLDKSGLPSDRFFAERPEGSVSTLKIQRTQQEDSAVYLCASSLKARMNTEAFFGQGTRLTVV.

This sequence joins TRBV10-1 and TRBJ2-7; the D gene is possibly TRBD1 (6 bases). The CDR3 extends over 15 amino acids. V lost 8 bases to trimming and J lost 4 bases, with 21 bases between them. The germline CDR1 and CDR2 sequences are WNHNN and SYGVQD (reference sequence). As DNA, the CDR3 is TGCGCCAGCCGGCTGAGTATCAGGGGATCGTACGAGCAGTACTTC. Translating it yields CASRLSIRGSYEQYF.

The V call is TRBV5-6, the J call TRBJ1-3, with 10 nucleotides matching TRBD1. Trimming removed 7 bases from V and 2 bases from J; junction bases left unmatched: 0. The CDR3 has 13 residues. Per the germline V gene, CDR1 is SGHDT and CDR2 is YYEEEE. As DNA, the CDR3 is TGTGCCAGCGGGACAGGGGCTGGAAACACCATATATTTT. Translating gives CASGTGAGNTIYF.

This clone occurred a few times. V usage is TRBV2 and J usage is TRBJ1-6; TRBD1 might be the D (5 bases). Trimming removed 5 bases at V and 2 bases at J, with 13 bases between. The CDR3 contains 16 residues. CDR1 and CDR2 (germline): SNHLY, FYNNEI. CDR3 protein: CASSPLGAAYNSPLHF. The CDR3 coding sequence is TGTGCCAGCAGTCCCCTAGGGGCTGCCTATAATTCACCCCTCCACTTT.

This chain joins TRBV11-2 and TRBJ1-2; a possible D gene is TRBD1 (6 bases). V was pared by 5 bases and J by 5 bases, with 18 bases between. Per germline, CDR1 SGHAT and CDR2 FQNNGV. The CDR3 consists of 15 residues. CDR3 sequence reads: CASSPPGVQTYGYTF. CDR3 nucleotide sequence: TGTGCCAGCAGCCCTCCAGGGGTTCAAACTTATGGCTACACCTTC.

J is TRBJ2-2 and V is TRBV6-5, with D possibly being TRBD2 (6 bases). V was trimmed by 5 bases and J by 6 bases, leaving 16 bases between them. The germline V gene encodes CDR1 MNHEY and CDR2 SVGAGI. The CDR3 spans 15 residues. The DNA for the CDR3 is TGTGCCAGCAGTCCCCCGACTAGTGGGGCCGGGGAGCTGTTTTTT. Its protein product is CASSPPTSGAGELFF.

A few counts support this clone. This chain joins TRBV13 and TRBJ1-2, with D possibly being TRBD1 (5 bases). The V end was cut by 3 bases, the J end by 3 bases, with 8 bases between. The V gene's germline CDR1 is PRHDT and CDR2 FYEKMQ (reference sequence). The CDR3 is 13 amino acids. CDR3 DNA sequence: TGTGCCAGCAGCTTGGGCAGGGACTATGGCTACACCTTC. Residues: CASSLGRDYGYTF.

The chain recombines TRBV28 with TRBJ2-7, with D possibly matching TRBD1 (5 bases). From germline, CDR1 is MDHEN and CDR2 SYDVKM. CDR3 length: 15 amino acids. V lost 2 bases and J 3 bases, leaving 14 bases between the germline ends. CDR3 nucleotides: TGTGCCAGCAGTTTAATGGCAGGGTCCGTCTACGAGCAGTACTTC. Translation: CASSLMAGSVYEQYF. Based on the CDR3 plus reference TRBV28 and TRBJ2-7, the full variable domain is DVKVTQSSRYLVKRTGEKVFLECVQDMDHENMFWYRQDPGLGLRLIYFSYDVKMKEKGDIPEGYSVSREKKERFSLILESASTNQTSMYLCASSLMAGSVYEQYFGPGTRLTVT.

This clone was seen a handful of times. The chain recombines TRBV28 with TRBJ1-1; 10 bases agree with TRBD1. This CDR3 comprises 15 residues. Trimming took 5 bases from V and 3 from J; bases not matched to a gene: 6. Germline V gives CDR1 MDHEN, CDR2 SYDVKM. The CDR3 DNA is TGTGCCAGCAGTCCGATAGGACAGGGGGACACTGAAGCTTTCTTT. Protein sequence: CASSPIGQGDTEAFF.

The gene calls are TRBV28 and TRBJ2-3, with D hard to call. Germline values: CDR1 MDHEN, CDR2 SYDVKM. The CDR3 loop spans 15 amino acids. Trimming took off 7 bases at V and 0 bases at J, with 14 bases between the two ends. The CDR3: CASINEVPSTDTQYF. Here the CDR3 DNA reads TGTGCCAGCATTAACGAGGTCCCAAGCACAGATACGCAGTATTTT.

V usage is TRBV6-1 and J usage is TRBJ2-1, with 10 bases identical to TRBD2. Per germline, CDR1 MNHNS and CDR2 SASEGT. CDR3 length: 15 amino acids. Germline trimming cut 8 bases from V and 3 bases from J; bases unmatched to any gene: 7. The DNA for the CDR3 is TGTGCCAGCGCCGGACTAGCGGACGTCTACAATGAGCAGTTCTTC. Protein sequence: CASAGLADVYNEQFF.

Comment on this clone: A read error may account for a junction end that differs from germline. The chain has TRBV7-8 and TRBJ2-7; tentatively, D is TRBD1 (6 bases). This CDR3 contains 12 residues. The V gene's germline CDR1 is SGHVS and CDR2 FQNEAQ. CDR3 coding DNA: TGTGCCAGCAGCCACGGACAGCAGCCCCTTGGGTTC. It yields the protein CASSHGQQPLGF.